The 7 T cell receptor beta chains below all came from one sample that was sequenced in a study of blood T cell repertoires in COVID-19. TCRdb's table, derived via immunoSEQ multiplex PCR, lists solely in-frame clones and lacks some. The sample carries 60,000 to 90,000 clones, 85% recorded once. The specimen sequenced was peripheral blood. Receptors originate from a man aged 60 to 75 with COVID-19, enrolled during active disease.

The chain is built from TRBV6-6 and TRBJ2-7, with 10 bases aligning to TRBD2. The CDR3 covers 14 residues. Per germline, CDR1 MNHNY and CDR2 SVGAGI (reference sequence). Losses at the gene ends were 6 bases for V and 1 base for J; bases not matched to a gene: 3. The CDR3 loop is CASRASGGSYEQYF. The CDR3 bases are TGTGCCAGCAGGGCTAGCGGGGGATCCTACGAGCAGTACTTC.

V gene TRBV19 combines with J gene TRBJ1-1; 8 bases match TRBD1. CDR1 is LNHDA, CDR2 SQIVND, per germline (reference sequence). The CDR3 runs 16 residues. Trimming took 6 bases from V and 1 from J; bases not matched to a gene: 10. The CDR3 spells CASRRRTGFTNTEAFF. CDR3 sequence (DNA): TGTGCCAGTAGACGGCGGACAGGGTTTACGAACACTGAAGCTTTCTTT.

This CDR3 is CASSGTSGSSYEQYF. CDR3 DNA sequence: TGTGCCAGCTCTGGGACTAGCGGGAGTTCCTACGAGCAGTACTTC. This sequence joins TRBV18 and TRBJ2-7; 14 bases line up with TRBD2. The CDR3 has 15 residues. The trim removed 6 bases at V and 1 base at J, leaving 2 bases unmatched. Germline values: CDR1 KGHSH, CDR2 LQKENI.

The V gene is TRBV4-1, the J gene TRBJ2-3; maybe TRBD2 (6 bases). Germline lookup yields CDR1 MGHRA and CDR2 YSYEKL. This CDR3 region has 14 residues. V dropped 3 bases and J dropped 2 bases, with 9 bases sitting between them. Written as DNA, the CDR3 is TGCGCCAGCAGCCAGGGGGACTCCACAGATACGCAGTATTTT. Its translation: CASSQGDSTDTQYF.

This clone is a singleton in its sample. J is TRBJ1-5 and V is TRBV2; D might be TRBD1 (6 bases). V was clipped by 5 bases and J by 3 bases, with 14 bases between them. CDR3 length: 15 amino acids. Germline values: CDR1 SNHLY, CDR2 FYNNEI. Here the CDR3 DNA reads TGTGCCAGCAGTTTGTCAGGGGTTACCAATCAGCCCCAGCATTTT. Translating it yields CASSLSGVTNQPQHF.

V usage is TRBV5-1 and J usage is TRBJ2-3, with 8 bases fitting TRBD1. CDR3 length: 15 amino acids. CDR1 is SGHRS, CDR2 YFSETQ, per germline. The trim removed 3 bases at V and 0 bases at J, leaving 3 bases unmatched. The CDR3 loop reads CASSSGGESTDTQYF. CDR3 nucleotide sequence: TGCGCCAGCAGCTCAGGGGGCGAAAGCACAGATACGCAGTATTTT.

The chain carries TRBV30 and TRBJ2-5; TRBD1 agrees at 8 bases. J lost 5 bases, V lost 4 bases, and 9 bases had no gene match. Germline values: CDR1 GTSNPN, CDR2 SVGIG (reference sequence). This CDR3 spans 14 amino acids. CDR3 in DNA: TGTGCCTGGACCCAAACAGGGGGAGAGGAGACCCAGTACTTC. Translated, it gives CAWTQTGGEETQYF.